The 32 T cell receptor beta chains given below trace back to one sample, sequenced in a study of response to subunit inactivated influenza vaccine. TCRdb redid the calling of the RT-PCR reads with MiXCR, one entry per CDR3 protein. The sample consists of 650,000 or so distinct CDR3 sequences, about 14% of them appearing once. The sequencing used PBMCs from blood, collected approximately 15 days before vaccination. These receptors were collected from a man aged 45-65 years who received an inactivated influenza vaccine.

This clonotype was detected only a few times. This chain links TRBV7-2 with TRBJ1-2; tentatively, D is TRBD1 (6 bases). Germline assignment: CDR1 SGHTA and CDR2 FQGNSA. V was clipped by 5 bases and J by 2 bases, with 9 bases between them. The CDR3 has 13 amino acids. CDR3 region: CASSTRGNYGYTF. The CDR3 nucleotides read TGTGCCAGCAGCACTAGGGGGAACTATGGCTACACCTTC.

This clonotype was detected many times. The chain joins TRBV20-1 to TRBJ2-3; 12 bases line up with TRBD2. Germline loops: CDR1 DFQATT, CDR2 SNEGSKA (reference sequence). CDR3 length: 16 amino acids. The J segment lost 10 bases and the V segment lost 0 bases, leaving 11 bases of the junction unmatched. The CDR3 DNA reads TGCAGTGCTAGAGAGGGACTAGCGGGCGTTTTAGGTGCGCAGTATTTT. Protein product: CSAREGLAGVLGAQYF.

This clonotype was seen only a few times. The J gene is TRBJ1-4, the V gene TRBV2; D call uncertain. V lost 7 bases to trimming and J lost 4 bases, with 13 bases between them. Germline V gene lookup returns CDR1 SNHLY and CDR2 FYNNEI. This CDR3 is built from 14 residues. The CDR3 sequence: CASNPTWINEKLFF. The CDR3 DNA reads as TGTGCCAGCAACCCGACATGGATTAATGAAAAACTGTTTTTT. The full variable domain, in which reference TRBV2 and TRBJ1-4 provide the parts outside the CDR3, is EPEVTQTPSHQVTQMGQEVILRCVPISNHLYFYWYRQILGQKVEFLVSFYNNEISEKSEIFDDQFSVERPDGSNFTLKIRSTKLEDSAMYFCASNPTWINEKLFFGSGTQLSVL.

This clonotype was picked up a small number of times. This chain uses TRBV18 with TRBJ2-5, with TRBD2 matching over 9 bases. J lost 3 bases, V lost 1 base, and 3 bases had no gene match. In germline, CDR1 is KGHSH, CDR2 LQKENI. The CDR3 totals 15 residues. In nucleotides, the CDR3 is TGTGCCAGCTCACCACTCTGGACTAGCGAAGAGACCCAGTACTTC. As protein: CASSPLWTSEETQYF.

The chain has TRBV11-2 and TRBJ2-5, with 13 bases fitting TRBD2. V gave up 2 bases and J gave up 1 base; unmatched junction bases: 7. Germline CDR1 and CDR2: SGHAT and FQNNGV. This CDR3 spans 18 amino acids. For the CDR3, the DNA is TGTGCCAGCAGCTTAAGACTAGCGGGGGGCCTGAGCCAAGAGACCCAGTACTTC. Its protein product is CASSLRLAGGLSQETQYF.

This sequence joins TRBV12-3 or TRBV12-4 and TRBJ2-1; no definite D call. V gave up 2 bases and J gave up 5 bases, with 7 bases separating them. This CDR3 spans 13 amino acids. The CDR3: CASSLNTNNEQFF. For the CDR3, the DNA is TGTGCCAGCAGTTTAAACACGAACAATGAGCAGTTCTTC.

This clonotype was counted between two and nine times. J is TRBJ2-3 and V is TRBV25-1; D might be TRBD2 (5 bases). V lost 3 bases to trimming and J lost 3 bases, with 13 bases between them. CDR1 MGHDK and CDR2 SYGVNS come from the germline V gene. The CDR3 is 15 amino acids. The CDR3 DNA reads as TGTGCCAGCAGTGAGAGGGCAGGTAGGACAGATACGCAGTATTTT. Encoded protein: CASSERAGRTDTQYF.

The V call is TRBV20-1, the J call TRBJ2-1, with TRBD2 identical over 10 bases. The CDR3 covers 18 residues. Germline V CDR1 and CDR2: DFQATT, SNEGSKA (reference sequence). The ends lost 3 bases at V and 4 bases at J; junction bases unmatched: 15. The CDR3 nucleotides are TGCAGTGCTAGTGACGGGCCGGGACTAGCGCTGGGTTACAATGAGCAGTTCTTC. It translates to CSASDGPGLALGYNEQFF.

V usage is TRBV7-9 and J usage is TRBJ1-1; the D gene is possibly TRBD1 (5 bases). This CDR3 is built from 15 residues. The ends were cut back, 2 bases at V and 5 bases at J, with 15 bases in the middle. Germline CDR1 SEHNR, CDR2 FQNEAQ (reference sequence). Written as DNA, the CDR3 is TGTGCCAGCAGCTTAACTGGGGGTAGGGGTACTGAAGCTTTCTTT. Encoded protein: CASSLTGGRGTEAFF.

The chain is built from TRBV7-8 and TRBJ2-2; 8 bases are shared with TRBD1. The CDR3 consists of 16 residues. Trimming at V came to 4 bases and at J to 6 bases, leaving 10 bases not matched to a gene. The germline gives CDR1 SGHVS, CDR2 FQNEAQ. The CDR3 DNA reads TGTGCCAGCAGCTCCAGGGGGCCAGGATGGTCCGGGGAGCTGTTTTTT. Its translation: CASSSRGPGWSGELFF.

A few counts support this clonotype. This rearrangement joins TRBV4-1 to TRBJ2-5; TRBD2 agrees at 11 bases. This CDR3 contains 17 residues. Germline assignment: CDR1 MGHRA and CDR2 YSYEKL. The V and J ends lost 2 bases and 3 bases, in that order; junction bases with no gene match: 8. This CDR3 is CASSQTSGGLSKETQYF. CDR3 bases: TGCGCCAGCAGCCAAACTAGCGGGGGACTATCGAAAGAGACCCAGTACTTC.

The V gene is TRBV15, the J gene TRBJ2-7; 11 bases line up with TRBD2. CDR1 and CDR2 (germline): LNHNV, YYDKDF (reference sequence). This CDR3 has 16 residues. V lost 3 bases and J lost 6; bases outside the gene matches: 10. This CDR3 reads CATSRERTSGLGEQYF. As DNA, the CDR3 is TGTGCCACCAGCAGGGAACGGACTAGCGGGTTAGGCGAGCAGTACTTC.

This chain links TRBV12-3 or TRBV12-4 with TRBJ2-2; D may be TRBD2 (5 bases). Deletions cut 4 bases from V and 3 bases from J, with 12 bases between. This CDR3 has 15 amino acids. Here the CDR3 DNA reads TGTGCCAGCAGTTACCAAGCGGAATACACCGGGGAGCTGTTTTTT. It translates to CASSYQAEYTGELFF.

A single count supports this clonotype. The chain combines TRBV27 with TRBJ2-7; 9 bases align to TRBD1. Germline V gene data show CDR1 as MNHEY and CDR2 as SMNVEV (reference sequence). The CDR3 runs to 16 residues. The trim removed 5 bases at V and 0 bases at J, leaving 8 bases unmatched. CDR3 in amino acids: CASSPGTGWSSYEQYF. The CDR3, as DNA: TGTGCCAGCAGTCCTGGGACAGGGTGGAGCTCCTACGAGCAGTACTTC.

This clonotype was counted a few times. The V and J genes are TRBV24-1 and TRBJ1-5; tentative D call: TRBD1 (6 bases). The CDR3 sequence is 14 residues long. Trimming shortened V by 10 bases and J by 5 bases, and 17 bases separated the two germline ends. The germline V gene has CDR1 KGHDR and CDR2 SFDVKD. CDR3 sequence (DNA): TGTGCCACAGGGGGGGGCAACGGGGATCAGCCCCAGCATTTT. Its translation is CATGGGNGDQPQHF.

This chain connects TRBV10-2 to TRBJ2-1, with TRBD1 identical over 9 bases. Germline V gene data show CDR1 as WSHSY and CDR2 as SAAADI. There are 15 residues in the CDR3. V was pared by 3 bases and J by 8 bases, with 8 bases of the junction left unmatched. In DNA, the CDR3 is TGCGCCAGCAGTGATCGGGGACAGGGATGGGATGAGCAGTTCTTC. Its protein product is CASSDRGQGWDEQFF.

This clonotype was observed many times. CDR3 bases: TGTGCCAGCAGCCCGAGGGACGGCAAGACCTACGAGCAGTACTTC. Protein product: CASSPRDGKTYEQYF. The J gene is TRBJ2-7, the V gene TRBV7-9; D may correspond to TRBD1 or TRBD2 (5 bases each). The ends were cut back, 5 bases at V and 2 bases at J, with 16 bases in the middle. CDR1 is SEHNR and CDR2 is FQNEAQ in the germline V gene (reference sequence). The CDR3 length is 15 residues.

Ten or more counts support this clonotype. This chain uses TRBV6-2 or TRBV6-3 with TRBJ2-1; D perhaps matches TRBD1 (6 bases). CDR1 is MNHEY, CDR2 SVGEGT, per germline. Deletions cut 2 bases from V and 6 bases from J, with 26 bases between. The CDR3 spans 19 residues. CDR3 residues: CASSYLRTALVLRGNEQFF. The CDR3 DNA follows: TGTGCCAGCAGTTACCTTCGGACAGCGCTCGTCTTAAGAGGCAATGAGCAGTTCTTC.

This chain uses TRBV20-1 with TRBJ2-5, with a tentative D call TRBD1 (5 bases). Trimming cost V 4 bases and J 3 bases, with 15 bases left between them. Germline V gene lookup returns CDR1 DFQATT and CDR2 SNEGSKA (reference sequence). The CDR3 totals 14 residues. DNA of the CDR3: TGCAGTGCTAAGGGGTTTGTGTCTGAAGAGACCCAGTACTTC. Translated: CSAKGFVSEETQYF.

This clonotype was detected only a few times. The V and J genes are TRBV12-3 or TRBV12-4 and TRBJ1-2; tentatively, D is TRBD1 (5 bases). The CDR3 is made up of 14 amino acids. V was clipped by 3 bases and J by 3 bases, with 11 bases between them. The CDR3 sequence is CASSFGAGDYGYTF. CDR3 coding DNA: TGTGCCAGCAGTTTCGGGGCTGGTGACTATGGCTACACCTTC.

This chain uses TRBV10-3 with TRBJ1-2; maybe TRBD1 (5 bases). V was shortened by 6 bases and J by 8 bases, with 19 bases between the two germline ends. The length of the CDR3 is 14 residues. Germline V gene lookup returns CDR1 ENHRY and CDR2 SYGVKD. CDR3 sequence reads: CAISPRDGLMGYTF. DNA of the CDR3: TGTGCCATCAGCCCCCGGGACGGACTTATGGGCTACACCTTC.

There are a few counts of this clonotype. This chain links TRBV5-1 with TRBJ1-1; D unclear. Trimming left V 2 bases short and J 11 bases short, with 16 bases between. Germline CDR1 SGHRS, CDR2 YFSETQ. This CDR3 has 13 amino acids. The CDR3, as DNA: TGCGCCAGCAGCTTTAGTCAGGATGTAGTCGCTTTCTTT. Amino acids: CASSFSQDVVAFF.

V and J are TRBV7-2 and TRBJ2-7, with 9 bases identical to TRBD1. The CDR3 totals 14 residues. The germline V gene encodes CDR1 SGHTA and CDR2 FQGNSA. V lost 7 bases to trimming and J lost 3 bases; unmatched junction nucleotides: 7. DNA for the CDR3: TGTGCCAGCACCATGGACAGGGGCAGCTACGAGCAGTACTTC. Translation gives CASTMDRGSYEQYF.

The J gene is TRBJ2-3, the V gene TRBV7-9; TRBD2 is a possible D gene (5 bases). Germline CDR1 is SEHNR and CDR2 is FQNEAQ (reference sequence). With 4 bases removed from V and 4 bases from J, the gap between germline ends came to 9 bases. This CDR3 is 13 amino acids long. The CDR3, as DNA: TGTGCCAGCAGCTCGGCGGGCCCAGATACGCAGTATTTT. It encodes CASSSAGPDTQYF.

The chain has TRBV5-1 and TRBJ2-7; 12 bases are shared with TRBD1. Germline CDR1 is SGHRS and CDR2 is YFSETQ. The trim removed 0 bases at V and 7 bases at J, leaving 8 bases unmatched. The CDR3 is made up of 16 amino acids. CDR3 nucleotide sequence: TGCGCCAGCAGCTTGGCGGGGACAGGGGGCAACGGGGAGCAGTACTTC. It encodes CASSLAGTGGNGEQYF. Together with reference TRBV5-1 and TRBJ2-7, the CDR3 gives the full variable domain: KAGVTQTPRYLIKTRGQQVTLSCSPISGHRSVSWYQQTPGQGLQFLFEYFSETQRNKGNFPGRFSGRQFSNSRSEMNVSTLELGDSALYLCASSLAGTGGNGEQYFGPGTRLTVT.

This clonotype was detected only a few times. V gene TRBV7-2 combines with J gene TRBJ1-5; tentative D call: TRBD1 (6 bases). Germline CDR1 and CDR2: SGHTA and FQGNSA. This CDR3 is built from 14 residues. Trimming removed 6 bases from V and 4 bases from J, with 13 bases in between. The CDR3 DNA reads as TGTGCCAGCAGTTCGACAGGCTTTAATCAGCCCCAGCATTTT. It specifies CASSSTGFNQPQHF.

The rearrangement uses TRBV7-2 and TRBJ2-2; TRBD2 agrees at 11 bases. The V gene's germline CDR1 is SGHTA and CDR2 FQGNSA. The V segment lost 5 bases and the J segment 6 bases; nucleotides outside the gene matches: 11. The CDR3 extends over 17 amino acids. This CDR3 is CASSPPTSGARPGELFF. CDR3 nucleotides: TGTGCCAGCAGCCCCCCGACTAGCGGGGCGAGACCCGGGGAGCTGTTTTTT.

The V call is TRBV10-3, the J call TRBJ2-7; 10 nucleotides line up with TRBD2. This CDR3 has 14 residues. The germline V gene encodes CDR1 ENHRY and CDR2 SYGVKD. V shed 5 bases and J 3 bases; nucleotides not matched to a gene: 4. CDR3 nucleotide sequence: TGTGCCATCAGTAACACTAGCGGGATCTACGAGCAGTACTTC. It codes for CAISNTSGIYEQYF.

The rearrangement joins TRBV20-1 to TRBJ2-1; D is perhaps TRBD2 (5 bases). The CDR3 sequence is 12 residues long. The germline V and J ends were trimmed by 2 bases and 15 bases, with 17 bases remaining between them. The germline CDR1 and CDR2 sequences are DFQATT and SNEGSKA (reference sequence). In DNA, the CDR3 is TGCAGTGCTAGATCTAGCACGGTCGGTCTGTTCTTC. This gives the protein CSARSSTVGLFF.

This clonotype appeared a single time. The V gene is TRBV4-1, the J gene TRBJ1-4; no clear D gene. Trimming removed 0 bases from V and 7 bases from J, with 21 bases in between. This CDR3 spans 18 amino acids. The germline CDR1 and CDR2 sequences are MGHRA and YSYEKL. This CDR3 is CASSQEAKHGLAGEKLFF. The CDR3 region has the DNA TGCGCCAGCAGCCAAGAGGCAAAACATGGACTAGCGGGTGAAAAACTGTTTTTT.

CDR3 DNA sequence: TGTGCCAGCAGCCTACGTGAAAACGGGGGATCCTACGAGCAGTACTTC. Its translation: CASSLRENGGSYEQYF. The chain links TRBV13 to TRBJ2-7; a possible D gene is TRBD2 (6 bases). The ends were cut back, 5 bases at V and 1 base at J, with 18 bases in the middle. Germline CDR1 and CDR2: PRHDT and FYEKMQ (reference sequence). The CDR3 totals 16 residues. The full variable domain, its missing parts supplied by reference TRBV13 and TRBJ2-7, is AAGVIQSPRHLIKEKRETATLKCYPIPRHDTVYWYQQGPGQDPQFLISFYEKMQSDKGSIPDRFSAQQFSDYHSELNMSSLELGDSALYFCASSLRENGGSYEQYFGPGTRLTVT.

CDR3 loop: CASSLKGLGGYTF. In DNA, the CDR3 is TGTGCCAGCAGTTTGAAGGGTCTCGGCGGCTACACCTTC. The J gene is TRBJ1-2, the V gene TRBV27, with D unresolved. The CDR3 totals 13 residues. Germline V lookup: CDR1 MNHEY, CDR2 SMNVEV (reference sequence). V was clipped by 3 bases and J by 8 bases, with 13 bases between them.